The 8 T cell receptor beta chains reported below all come from one sample, sequenced in a study of cytomegalovirus exposure and HLA in healthy donors (dated by TCRdb to the late 2010s). Libraries were built with the immunoSEQ multiplex PCR assay. For the multiplex PCR, a mixture combining 60 forward primers for TCR Vbeta segments and 13 reverse primers for TCR Jbeta segments was used. TCRdb holds this immuneACCESS table with in-frame rearrangements only. Some clones are missing; in checked studies, unresolved V genes explain under half, and the rest has no known cause. The table for this sample lists under 150,000 clones; 65% to 75% of them were counted only once. Approximately 4.3% of the sample belongs to the ten largest clones. The specimen was PBMCs. The source is a man between 60 and 70 years old in good health and CMV-seronegative.

V gene TRBV27 combines with J gene TRBJ2-7; 7 nucleotides match TRBD2. The CDR3 loop spans 15 amino acids. Germline values: CDR1 MNHEY, CDR2 SMNVEV (reference sequence). V gave up 6 bases and J gave up 4 bases; unmatched junction bases: 12. CDR3 sequence reads: CASSSRSSGLYEQYF. For the CDR3, the DNA is TGTGCCAGCAGCTCCCGGAGTAGCGGGCTTTACGAGCAGTACTTC.

This chain links TRBV7-9 with TRBJ2-7, with TRBD1 identical over 8 bases. V trimming: 7 bases; J trimming: 6 bases; junction bases outside the gene matches: 14. Germline lookup yields CDR1 SEHNR and CDR2 FQNEAQ (reference sequence). The CDR3 has 15 residues. In DNA, the CDR3 is TGTGCCAGCACCAATCTACGGGACAGGCAGGGCGAGCAGTACTTC. Protein: CASTNLRDRQGEQYF.

The V gene is TRBV30, the J gene TRBJ1-2, with 12 bases lining up with TRBD1. The CDR3 length is 14 residues. J gave up 8 bases and V 1 base, and 5 bases lay outside the gene matches. CDR1 and CDR2 (germline): GTSNPN, SVGIG (reference sequence). The chain's CDR3 is CAWSGDRGRQGYTF. CDR3 nucleotide sequence: TGTGCCTGGAGTGGGGACAGGGGGCGTCAAGGCTACACCTTC.

There are a few counts of this clone. V is TRBV5-4 and J is TRBJ2-3; 8 nucleotides align to TRBD1. There are 15 residues in the CDR3. Unmatched junction bases numbered 1, after V lost 1 base and J lost 0 bases. Looked up from germline, CDR1 is SGHNT and CDR2 is YYREEE (reference sequence). CDR3 coding DNA: TGTGCCAGCAGCTTGCGGACAGGGAGCACAGATACGCAGTATTTT. Translated: CASSLRTGSTDTQYF.

This clone occurred a few times. The V gene is TRBV18, the J gene TRBJ2-3; possible D gene TRBD2, 6 bases. V was shortened by 3 bases and J by 4 bases, with 11 bases between the two germline ends. CDR1 KGHSH and CDR2 LQKENI come from the germline V gene. This CDR3 has 14 residues. DNA for the CDR3: TGTGCCAGCTCACCGGGAGGCGGCGCAGATACGCAGTATTTT. Translated: CASSPGGGADTQYF.

This chain joins TRBV2 and TRBJ2-5, with D perhaps matching TRBD2 (5 bases). Germline values: CDR1 SNHLY, CDR2 FYNNEI. The CDR3 has 12 residues. V gave up 7 bases and J gave up 5 bases, with 11 bases separating them. CDR3 in DNA: TGTGCCAGCACCGGGGAACGGGAGACCCAGTACTTC. Protein: CASTGERETQYF.

The V call is TRBV7-3, the J call TRBJ2-2, with D tentatively TRBD2 (6 bases). From germline, CDR1 is SGHTA and CDR2 FQGTGA. CDR3 size: 15 residues. Trimming stripped 1 base from V and 1 base from J, with 7 bases between. CDR3 in amino acids: CASSLRAGNTGELFF. The CDR3 coding sequence is TGTGCCAGCAGCTTAAGAGCGGGGAACACCGGGGAGCTGTTTTTT.

V usage is TRBV29-1 and J usage is TRBJ1-5; 8 bases match TRBD1. This CDR3 is 15 amino acids long. The germline V gene has CDR1 SQVTM and CDR2 ANQGSEA. V was pared by 7 bases and J by 4 bases, with 12 bases of the junction left unmatched. The CDR3 DNA is TGCAGCGGGACTGTCGGACAGGGTCTAAATCAGCCCCAGCATTTT. Protein sequence: CSGTVGQGLNQPQHF.